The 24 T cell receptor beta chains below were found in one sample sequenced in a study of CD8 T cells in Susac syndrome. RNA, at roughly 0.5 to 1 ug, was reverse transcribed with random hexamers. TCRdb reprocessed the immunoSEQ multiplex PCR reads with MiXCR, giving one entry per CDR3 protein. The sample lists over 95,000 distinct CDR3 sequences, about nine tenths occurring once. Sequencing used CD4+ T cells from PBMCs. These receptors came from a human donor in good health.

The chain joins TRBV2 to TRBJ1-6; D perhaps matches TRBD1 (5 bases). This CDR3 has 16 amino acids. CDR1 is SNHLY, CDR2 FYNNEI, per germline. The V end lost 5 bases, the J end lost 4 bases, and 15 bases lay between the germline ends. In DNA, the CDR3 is TGTGCCAGCAGTATACGGGGACCCAGTTATAATTCACCCCTCCACTTT. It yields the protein CASSIRGPSYNSPLHF.

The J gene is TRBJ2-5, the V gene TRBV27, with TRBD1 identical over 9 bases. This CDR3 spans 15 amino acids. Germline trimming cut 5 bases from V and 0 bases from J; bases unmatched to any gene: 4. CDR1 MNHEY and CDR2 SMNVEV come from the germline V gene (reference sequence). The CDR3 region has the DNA TGTGCCAGCAGTGCAGACAGGGGGTACCAAGAGACCCAGTACTTC. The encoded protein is CASSADRGYQETQYF.

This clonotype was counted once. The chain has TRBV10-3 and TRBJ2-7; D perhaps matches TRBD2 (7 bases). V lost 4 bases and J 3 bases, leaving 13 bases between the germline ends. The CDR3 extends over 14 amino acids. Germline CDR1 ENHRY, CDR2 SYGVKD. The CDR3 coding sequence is TGTGCCATCAGTGGGGCGGGGGCGGACTACGAGCAGTACTTC. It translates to CAISGAGADYEQYF.

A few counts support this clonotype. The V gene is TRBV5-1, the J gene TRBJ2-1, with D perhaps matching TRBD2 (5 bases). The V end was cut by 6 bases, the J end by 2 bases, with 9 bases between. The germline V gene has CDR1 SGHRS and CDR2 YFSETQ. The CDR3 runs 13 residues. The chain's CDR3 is CASTSGAYNEQFF. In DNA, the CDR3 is TGCGCCAGCACCTCCGGGGCCTACAATGAGCAGTTCTTC.

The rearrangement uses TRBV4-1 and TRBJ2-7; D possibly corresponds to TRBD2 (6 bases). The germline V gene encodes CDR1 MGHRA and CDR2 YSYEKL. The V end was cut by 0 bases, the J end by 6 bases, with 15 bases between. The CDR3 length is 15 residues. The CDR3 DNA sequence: TGCGCCAGCAGCCAAGATCCCTCCGGGAGATGCGAGCAGTACTTC. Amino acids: CASSQDPSGRCEQYF.

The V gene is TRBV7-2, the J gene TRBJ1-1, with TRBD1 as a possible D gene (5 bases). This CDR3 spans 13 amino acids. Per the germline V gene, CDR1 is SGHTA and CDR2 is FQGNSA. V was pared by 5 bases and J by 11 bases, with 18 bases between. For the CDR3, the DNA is TGTGCCAGCAGCCTAGGATCCGGGGCCCGGGCTTTCTTT. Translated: CASSLGSGARAFF.

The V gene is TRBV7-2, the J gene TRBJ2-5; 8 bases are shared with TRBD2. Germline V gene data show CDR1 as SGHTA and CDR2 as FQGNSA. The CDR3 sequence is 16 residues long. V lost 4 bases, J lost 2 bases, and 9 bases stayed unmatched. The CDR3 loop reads CASSSRGGALQETQYF. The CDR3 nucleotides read TGTGCCAGCAGCTCTCGGGGGGGGGCGCTTCAAGAGACCCAGTACTTC.

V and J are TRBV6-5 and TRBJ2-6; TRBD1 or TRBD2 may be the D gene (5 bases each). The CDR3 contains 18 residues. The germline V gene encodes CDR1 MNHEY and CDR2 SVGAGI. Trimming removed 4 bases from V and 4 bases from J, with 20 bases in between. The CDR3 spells CASSSIARAWDGANVLTF. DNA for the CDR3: TGTGCCAGCAGTTCCATAGCGCGGGCTTGGGACGGGGCCAACGTCCTGACTTTC.

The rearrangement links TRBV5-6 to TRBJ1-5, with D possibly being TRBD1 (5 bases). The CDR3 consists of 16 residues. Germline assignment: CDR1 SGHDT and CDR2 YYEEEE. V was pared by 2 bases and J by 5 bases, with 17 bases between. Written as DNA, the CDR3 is TGTGCCAGCAGCTTTTTTAGAAGGGGTGGGGATCAGCCCCAGCATTTT. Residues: CASSFFRRGGDQPQHF.

CDR3 loop: CASRDDGRLTYEQYF. In DNA, the CDR3 is TGTGCCAGCAGGGACGACGGCCGCCTCACCTACGAGCAGTACTTC. This chain uses TRBV12-3 or TRBV12-4 with TRBJ2-7; D unclear. This CDR3 is built from 15 residues. V shed 6 bases and J shed 2 bases, with 17 bases lying between them.

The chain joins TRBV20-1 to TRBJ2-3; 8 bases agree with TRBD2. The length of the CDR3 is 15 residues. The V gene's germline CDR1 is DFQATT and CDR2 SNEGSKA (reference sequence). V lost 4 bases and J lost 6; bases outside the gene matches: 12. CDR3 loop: CSAKYSGTRPDTQYF. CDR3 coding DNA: TGCAGTGCTAAATACTCGGGGACTAGGCCGGATACGCAGTATTTT.

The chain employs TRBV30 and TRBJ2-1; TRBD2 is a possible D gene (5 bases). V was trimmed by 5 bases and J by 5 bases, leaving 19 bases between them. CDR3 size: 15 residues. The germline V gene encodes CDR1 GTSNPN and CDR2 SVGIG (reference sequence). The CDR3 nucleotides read TGTGCCTGGGTCCCGCTGGTGAGCGGAGACAATGAGCAGTTCTTC. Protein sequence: CAWVPLVSGDNEQFF.

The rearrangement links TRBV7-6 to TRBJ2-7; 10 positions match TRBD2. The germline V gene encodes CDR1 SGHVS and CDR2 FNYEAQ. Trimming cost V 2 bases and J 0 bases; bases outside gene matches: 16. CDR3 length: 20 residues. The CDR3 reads CASSLPLASSGSGVSYEQYF. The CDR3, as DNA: TGTGCCAGCAGCTTACCCCTGGCGTCTAGCGGGAGTGGAGTCTCCTACGAGCAGTACTTC.

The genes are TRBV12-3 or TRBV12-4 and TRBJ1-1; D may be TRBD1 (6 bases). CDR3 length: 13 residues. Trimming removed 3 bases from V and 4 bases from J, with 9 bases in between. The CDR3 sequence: CASSFGGSTEAFF. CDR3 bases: TGTGCCAGCAGTTTTGGGGGCAGCACTGAAGCTTTCTTT.

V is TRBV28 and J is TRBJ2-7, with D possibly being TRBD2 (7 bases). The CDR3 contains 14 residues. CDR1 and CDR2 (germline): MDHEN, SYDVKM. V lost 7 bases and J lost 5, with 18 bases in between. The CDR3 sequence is CASIEGGIRDEQYF. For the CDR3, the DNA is TGTGCCAGCATCGAGGGGGGGATTCGCGACGAGCAGTACTTC.

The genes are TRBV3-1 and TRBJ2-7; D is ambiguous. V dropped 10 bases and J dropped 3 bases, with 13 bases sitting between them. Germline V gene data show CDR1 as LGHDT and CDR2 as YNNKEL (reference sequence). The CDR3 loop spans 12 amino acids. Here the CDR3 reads CATRQFYYEQYF. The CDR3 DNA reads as TGTGCCACCCGCCAATTTTACTACGAGCAGTACTTC.

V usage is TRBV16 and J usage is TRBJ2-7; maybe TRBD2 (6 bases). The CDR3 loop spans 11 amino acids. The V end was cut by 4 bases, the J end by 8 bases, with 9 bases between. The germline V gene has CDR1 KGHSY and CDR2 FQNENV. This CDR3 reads CASSRGDQQYF. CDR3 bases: TGTGCCAGCAGCCGGGGGGATCAGCAGTACTTC.

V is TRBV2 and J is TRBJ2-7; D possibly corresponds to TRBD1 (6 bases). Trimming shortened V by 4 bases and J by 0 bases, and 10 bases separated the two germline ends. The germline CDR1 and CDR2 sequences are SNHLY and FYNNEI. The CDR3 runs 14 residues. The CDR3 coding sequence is TGTGCCAGCAGTGCACAGACAGGCTCCTACGAGCAGTACTTC. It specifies CASSAQTGSYEQYF.

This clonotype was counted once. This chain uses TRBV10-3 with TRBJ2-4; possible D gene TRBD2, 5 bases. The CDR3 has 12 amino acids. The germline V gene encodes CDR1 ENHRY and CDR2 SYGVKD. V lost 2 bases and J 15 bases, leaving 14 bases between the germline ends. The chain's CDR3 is CAISERTEALYF. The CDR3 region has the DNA TGTGCCATCAGTGAGAGGACGGAGGCCCTGTACTTC.

CDR3 sequence: CASSPGLAGGYNEQFF. DNA of the CDR3: TGCGCCAGCAGCCCAGGACTAGCGGGAGGGTACAATGAGCAGTTCTTC. The rearrangement links TRBV5-1 to TRBJ2-1, with 15 bases that match TRBD2. CDR3 length equals 16 residues. CDR1 and CDR2 (germline): SGHRS, YFSETQ. With 4 bases clipped from V and 4 bases from J, the junction kept 3 bases outside the gene matches.

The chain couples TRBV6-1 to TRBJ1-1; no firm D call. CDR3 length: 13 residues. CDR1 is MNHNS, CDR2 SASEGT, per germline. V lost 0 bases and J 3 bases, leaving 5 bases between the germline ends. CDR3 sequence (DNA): TGTGCCAGCAGTGAAGCGCGGCACACTGAAGCTTTCTTT. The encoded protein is CASSEARHTEAFF.

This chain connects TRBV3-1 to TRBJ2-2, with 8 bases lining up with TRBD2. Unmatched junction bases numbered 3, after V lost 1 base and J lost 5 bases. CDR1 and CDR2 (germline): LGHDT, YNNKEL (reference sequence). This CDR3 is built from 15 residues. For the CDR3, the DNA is TGTGCCAGCAGCCAAGCGGGGGGGCGGACCGGGGAGCTGTTTTTT. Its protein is CASSQAGGRTGELFF.

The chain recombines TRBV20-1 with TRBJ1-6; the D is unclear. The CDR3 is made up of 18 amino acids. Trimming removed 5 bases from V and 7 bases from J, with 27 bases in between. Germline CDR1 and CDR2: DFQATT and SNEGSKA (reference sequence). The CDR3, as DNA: TGCAGTGCTCCCGCCTTAGAGCGGGTAACTTGGAAGAATTCACCCCTCCACTTT. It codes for CSAPALERVTWKNSPLHF.

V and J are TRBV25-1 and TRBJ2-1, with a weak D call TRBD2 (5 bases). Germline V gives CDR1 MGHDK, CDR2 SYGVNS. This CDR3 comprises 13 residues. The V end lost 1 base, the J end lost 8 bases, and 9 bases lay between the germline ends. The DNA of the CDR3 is TGTGCCAGCAGTGAATTGGGGAGCGATGAGCAGTTCTTC. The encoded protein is CASSELGSDEQFF.